The source of this T cell receptor beta chain is a study of cytomegalovirus exposure and HLA in healthy donors (dated by TCRdb to the late 2010s). For the study in its entirety: According to an earlier analysis of around 600 of the donors, about 179 million T cells yielded 117 million unique TCR beta sequences and 276 Gb of sequence data. An earlier analysis of more than 450 of the donors used high-throughput TCR beta sequencing to judge whether each TCR beta V gene segment behaved as functional or pseudogenic. Rather than using new phenotypic data, the later analysis identified candidate immune exposures from TCR beta sequences and from how often those sequences occurred across donors. Four or five DR-DQ haplotypes were handled as single units for association and clustering, since linkage in the cohort was strong. Among almost 400 genotyped donors of the cohort, an average of roughly 240,000 unique TCR beta nucleotide sequences were sequenced per donor, roughly 20% of them non-productive. Typing coverage varied by locus: about 629-640 donors for A, B, C, DRB1 and DQB1; 522 for DQA1; around 610 for DPA1; approximately 450 for DPB1. Among the roughly 400 genotyped donors, about 85% belonged to the genetic ancestry cluster associated with self-reported Caucasian donors. High-throughput TCR immunosequencing, statistical association of individual TCRs with disease status, and machine learning were combined to predict cytomegalovirus infection status. Every repertoire in the discovery cohort had been generated on one and the same sequencing platform. Alongside the repertoire data, information on donor age, sex, ethnicity and CMV serostatus was compiled. The study aimed to test whether cataloging public T cell receptors could reveal signatures of past pathogen exposure. Both class I and class II loci were covered by HLA typing, at four-digit resolution. In a later genetic analysis, genome-wide SNP genotypes for about three fifths of the roughly 670 donors were used, and that subset was treated as a discovery cohort. Roughly 300 gigabases of sequencing data and tens of millions of unique TCR sequences were included in an early release covering roughly 600 HLA-typed donors. To study patterns of TCR occurrence, a later analysis re-analyzed previously published TCR beta repertoires from several hundred donors and added high-resolution HLA genotyping. The study used immunosequencing to profile the T cell repertoires of approximately 650 subjects and linked those repertoires to cytomegalovirus serostatus. In addition to the first cohort of hundreds of subjects, a separate validation cohort of about 120 different subjects was used. Paper-wide results and their limitations: Some IMGT-functional V segments, including TRBV6-2 and TRBV6-3, could not be told apart with the 87-base-pair reads, so those segments were excluded. In an earlier analysis of about 600 of the donors, most TCR beta V segments appeared in productive rearrangements about 87% or about 30% of the time, broadly matching IMGT annotations. V-gene and J-gene trimming of TCR beta chains was associated with a missense DCLRE1C variant in a later genetic analysis, and the association was replicated in an independent cohort. For the cohort, immune exposure information was limited to CMV serostatus. A later analysis found that most CMV-associated TCR beta chains appeared HLA-restricted, with HLA associations seemingly driven largely by CMV exposure. Because HLA typing was unavailable for some donors at each locus, only the typed subset was used in association tests. In a later analysis, the rate of TCR association differed among HLA loci, with DRB1 alleles having the most associated TCRs and HLA-C alleles having the fewest. Assigning TCR associations to individual alleles was difficult when HLA alleles, especially DR and DQ, strongly co-occurred. Several of the top co-occurrence clusters appeared to be linked to parvovirus B19, influenza, CMV and Epstein-Barr virus, according to a later analysis. The authors suggested that the approach could potentially be generalized to other disease states and immunological phenotypes. Cytomegalovirus status was reported to be diagnosed by the classifier with high specificity and sensitivity in both the original and validation cohorts. Most TCR sequences were seen in very few donors, while some public TCRs were found in many individuals. The earlier analysis of approximately 560 of the donors excluded seventeen rarely observed V segments, including chromosome 9 orphons, because counts were too low. Linkage disequilibrium might explain the correlated functional status among segregating V segments, but an unknown experimental factor could not be excluded. In a later analysis, about 16,000 TCR beta sequences were associated with specific HLA alleles at a false discovery rate of 0.05. A further reported finding was that TCR beta sequences accurately predicted the HLA-A and HLA-B alleles for most subjects in the first cohort. A later analysis found that HLA-associated TCR beta chains were more clonally expanded and had lower generation probabilities than equally common non-associated chains. In a later genetic analysis, fewer N-insertions in productive TCRs were reported among donors in an Asian-associated ancestry cluster than the roughly 670-donor mean. A group of highly shared sequence variants was considered likely to be a technical artifact of the sequencing pipeline. Roughly uniform sequencing depth across donors was assumed in presence/absence analyses, although this assumption may not hold. Three of the identified cytomegalovirus-associated TCR beta chains were confirmed in vitro to be specific for cytomegalovirus antigens. Only TCR beta chains were sequenced in this cohort, and the absence of alpha or paired-chain data limited detectable features. In the study, 150 to 200 TCR beta chains were listed as associated with cytomegalovirus.

The library relied on the immunoSEQ multiplex PCR assay. For the multiplex PCR, a mixture combining 60 forward primers for TCR Vbeta segments and 13 reverse primers for TCR Jbeta segments was used. A multiplex PCR assay on genomic DNA amplified the CDR3 region of rearranged TCR beta genes. Amplified TCR beta libraries were sequenced as 87-base-pair reads on the Illumina HiSeq System. The authors' analysis ran thus. A later analysis tallied around 80 million unique TCR beta chains across the 666 repertoires, and roughly 11 million of those chains were shared by two or more donors. Raw reads were error-corrected and collapsed into unique sequences with a nearest-neighbor algorithm that merged closely related sequences to remove PCR and sequencing errors. CDR3 sequences were aligned to IMGT reference sequences to assign V, D and J gene segments. Each retained sequence needed at least a six-nucleotide match to both a V gene segment and a J gene segment. A rearrangement was called productive if the CDR3 had no stop codons and remained in frame with V and J, and every other rearrangement was called non-productive. Following IMGT convention, CDR3 was defined as the stretch from the second conserved V-encoded cysteine up to the conserved J-encoded phenylalanine. The earlier analysis of roughly 590 of the donors excluded any sequence lacking an unambiguous match to a single V gene segment. In an earlier analysis of approximately 550 of the donors, V segments were called functional above 56.7% productive rearrangements and were called segregating when the between-donor standard deviation exceeded 5%. A statistical classification framework was developed to diagnose cytomegalovirus status using the catalog of TCR beta chain sequences. V and J gene assignment, in a later analysis, came from comparing TCR nucleotide sequences with IMGT/GENE-DB human TR gene sequences. Using the TCRdist pipeline, a later analysis assigned CDR3 sequences along with most-parsimonious VDJ recombination scenarios. In a later analysis, every TCR beta chain was defined by the combination of its CDR3 amino acid sequence and its V-gene family, and reads without a unique V-gene family were dropped. A later analysis removed 592 highly shared, low-generation-probability nucleotide sequences to deal with suspected cross-contamination and a sequencing artifact. In a later analysis, a clonal expansion index for each public chain was calculated from normalized within-repertoire ranks of inferred template counts. In a later analysis, generation probabilities were computed with a VDJ recombination model fitted to out-of-frame rearrangements, and the resulting probabilities were checked against IGoR. In a later analysis, TCR-TCR, TCR-HLA and TCR-CMV co-occurrence was scored with hypergeometric tests, and a repertoire-size bias correction was applied to TCR pairs. A later analysis estimated false discovery rates by permuting HLA or CMV assignments 20 times. In a later analysis, co-occurring TCRs were grouped using DBSCAN, and TCRdist sequence similarity was added for clustering within HLA-allele-positive subsets. Co-occurrence clustering excluded repertoires with fewer than 30,000 or more than 120,000 public chains, plus five with anomalous nucleotide sharing. TCRdb's version of the immuneACCESS table is confined to in-frame rearrangements and falls short of the full clone set. An unresolved V gene accounts for under half of the shortfall where checked; the remainder is of unknown origin. V and J calls plus clone size are reproduced from that table; the DNA served to infer D and trimming. Across this sample there are 100,000 to 150,000 clones, with about 73% seen only once. Of the sample, around 2.1% is held by the ten largest clones.

The cohort was made up of approximately 670 healthy bone marrow donors. Cohort members were all nominally healthy when sampled, although unrecorded immune exposures were likely present. The donor was CMV seropositive and was included in the group of approximately 300 seropositive cohort members. A peripheral blood sample was provided by each donor, and peripheral blood mononuclear cells were used for TCR beta sequencing. Genomic DNA extraction from the blood cell samples was performed with the Qiagen DNeasy Blood Extraction Kit. Details on this clone: Its antigen is unknown. Base-call qualities are not available, and no considerably larger clone is one nucleotide away.

Germline trimming amounts to 6 bases on V and 13 bases on J, with 15 as the count of junction bases outside the gene matches. The germline V gene supplies CDR1 ENHRY and CDR2 SYGVKD. The CDR3 runs 15 amino acids, cysteine and phenylalanine included. The kept DNA is CDR3 alone, 45 bases in frame from the first base. The sample was PBMCs. This receptor was obtained from a woman in her 40s in good health and CMV-seropositive. The receptor chain draws on TRBV10-3 and TRBJ1-6, with TRBD1 matching 7 junction bases. Read as DNA, the sequence is TGTGCCATCAGAGAAGCCGGGACAGCTGCTGTGCCCCTCCACTTT. Protein translation: CAIREAGTAAVPLHF.